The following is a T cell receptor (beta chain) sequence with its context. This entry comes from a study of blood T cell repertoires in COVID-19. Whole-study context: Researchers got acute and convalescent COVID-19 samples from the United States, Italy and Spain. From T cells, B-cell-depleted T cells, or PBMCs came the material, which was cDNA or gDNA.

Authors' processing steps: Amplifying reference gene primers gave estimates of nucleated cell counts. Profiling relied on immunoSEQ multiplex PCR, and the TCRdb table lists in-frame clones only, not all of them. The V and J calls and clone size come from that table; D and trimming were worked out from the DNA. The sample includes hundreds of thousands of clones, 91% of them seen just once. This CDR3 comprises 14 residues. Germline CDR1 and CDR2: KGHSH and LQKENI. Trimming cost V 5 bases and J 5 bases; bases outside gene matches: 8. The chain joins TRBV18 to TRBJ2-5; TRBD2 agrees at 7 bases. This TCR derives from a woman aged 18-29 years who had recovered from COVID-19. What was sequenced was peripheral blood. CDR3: CASSSQAGLETQYF. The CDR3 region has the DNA TGTGCCAGCTCATCACAAGCGGGATTGGAGACCCAGTACTTC.